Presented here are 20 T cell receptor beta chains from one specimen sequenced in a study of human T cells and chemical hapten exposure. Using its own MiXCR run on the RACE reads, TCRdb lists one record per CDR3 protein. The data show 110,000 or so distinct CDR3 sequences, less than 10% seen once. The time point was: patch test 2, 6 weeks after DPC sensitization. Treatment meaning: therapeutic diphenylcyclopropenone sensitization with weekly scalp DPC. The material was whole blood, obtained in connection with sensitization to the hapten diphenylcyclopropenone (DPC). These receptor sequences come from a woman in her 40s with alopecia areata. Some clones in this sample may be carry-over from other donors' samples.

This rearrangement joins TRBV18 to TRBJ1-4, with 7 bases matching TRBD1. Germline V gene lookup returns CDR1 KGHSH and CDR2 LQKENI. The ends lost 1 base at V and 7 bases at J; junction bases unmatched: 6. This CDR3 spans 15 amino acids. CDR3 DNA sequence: TGTGCCAGCTCACCACAGACAGGGAATCTTGAAAAACTGTTTTTT. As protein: CASSPQTGNLEKLFF.

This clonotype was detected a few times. The CDR3 coding sequence is TGTGCCAGCAGCTTCTCGACAGAGTTGCCCTATGGCTACACCTTC. Amino acid sequence: CASSFSTELPYGYTF. The J gene is TRBJ1-2, the V gene TRBV5-6, with TRBD1 as a possible D gene (5 bases). The CDR3 runs 15 residues. The V gene's germline CDR1 is SGHDT and CDR2 YYEEEE. V lost 2 bases to trimming and J lost 4 bases, with 15 bases between them.

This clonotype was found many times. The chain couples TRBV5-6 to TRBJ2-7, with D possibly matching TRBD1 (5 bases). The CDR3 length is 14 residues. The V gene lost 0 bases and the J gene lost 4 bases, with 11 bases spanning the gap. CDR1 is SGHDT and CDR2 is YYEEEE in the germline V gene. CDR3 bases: TGTGCCAGCAGCTTGGCCATGACAGAATACGAGCAGTACTTC. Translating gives CASSLAMTEYEQYF.

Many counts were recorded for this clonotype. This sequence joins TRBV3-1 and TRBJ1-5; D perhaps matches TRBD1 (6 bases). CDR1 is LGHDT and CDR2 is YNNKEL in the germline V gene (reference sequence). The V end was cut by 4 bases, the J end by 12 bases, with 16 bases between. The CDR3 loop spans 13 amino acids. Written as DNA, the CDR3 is TGTGCCAGCAGCCGACAAGAGGGGGGTGTCCAGCATTTT. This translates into CASSRQEGGVQHF.

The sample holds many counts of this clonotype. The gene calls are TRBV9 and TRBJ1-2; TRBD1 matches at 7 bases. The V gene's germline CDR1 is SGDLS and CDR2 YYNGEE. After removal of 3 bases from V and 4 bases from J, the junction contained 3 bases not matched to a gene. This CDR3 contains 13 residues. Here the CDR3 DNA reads TGTGCCAGCAGCGCGGGACAGCCCTATGGCTACACCTTC. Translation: CASSAGQPYGYTF. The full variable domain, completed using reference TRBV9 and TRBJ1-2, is DSGVTQTPKHLITATGQRVTLRCSPRSGDLSVYWYQQSLDQGLQFLIQYYNGEERAKGNILERFSAQQFPDLHSELNLSSLELGDSALYFCASSAGQPYGYTFGSGTRLTVV.

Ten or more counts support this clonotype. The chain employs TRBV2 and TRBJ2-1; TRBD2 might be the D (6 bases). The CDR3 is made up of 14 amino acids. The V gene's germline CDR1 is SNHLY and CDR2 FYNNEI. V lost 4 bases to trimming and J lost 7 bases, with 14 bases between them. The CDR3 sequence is CASSGTTERNEQFF. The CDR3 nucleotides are TGTGCCAGCAGTGGGACTACTGAAAGGAATGAGCAGTTCTTC.

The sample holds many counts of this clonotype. This CDR3 is CASSQARVGLSGYTF. CDR3 DNA: TGCGCCAGCAGCCAAGCGAGGGTTGGGCTCTCTGGCTACACCTTC. V gene TRBV4-1 combines with J gene TRBJ1-2, with no clear D. The germline V gene has CDR1 MGHRA and CDR2 YSYEKL. This CDR3 comprises 15 residues. The germline V and J ends were trimmed by 1 base and 7 bases, with 16 bases remaining between them.

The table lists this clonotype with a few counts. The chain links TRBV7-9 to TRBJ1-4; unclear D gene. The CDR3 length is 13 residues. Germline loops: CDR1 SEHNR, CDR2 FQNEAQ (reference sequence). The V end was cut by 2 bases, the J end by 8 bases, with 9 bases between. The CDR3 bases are TGTGCCAGCAGCTTACTGTCAGGCGAAAAACTGTTTTTT. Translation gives CASSLLSGEKLFF.

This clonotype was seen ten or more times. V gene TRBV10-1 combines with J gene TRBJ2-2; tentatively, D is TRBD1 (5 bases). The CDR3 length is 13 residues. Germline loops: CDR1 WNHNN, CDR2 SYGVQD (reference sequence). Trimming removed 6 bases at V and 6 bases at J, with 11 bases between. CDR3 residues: CASRAGWSGELFF. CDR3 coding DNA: TGCGCCAGCAGAGCAGGGTGGTCCGGGGAGCTGTTTTTT.

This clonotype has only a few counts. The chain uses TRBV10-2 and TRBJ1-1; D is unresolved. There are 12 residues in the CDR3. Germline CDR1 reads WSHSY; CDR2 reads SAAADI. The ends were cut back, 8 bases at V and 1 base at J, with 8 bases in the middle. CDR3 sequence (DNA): TGCGCCAGCCGGGAGAGGAACACTGAAGCTTTCTTT. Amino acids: CASRERNTEAFF.

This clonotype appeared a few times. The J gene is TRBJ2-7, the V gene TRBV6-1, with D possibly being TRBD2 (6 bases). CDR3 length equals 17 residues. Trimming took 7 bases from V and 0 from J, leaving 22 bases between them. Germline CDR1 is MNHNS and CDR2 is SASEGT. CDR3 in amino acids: CASIGRVEGRSSYEQYF. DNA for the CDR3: TGTGCCAGCATTGGACGCGTGGAGGGACGGTCCTCCTACGAGCAGTACTTC.

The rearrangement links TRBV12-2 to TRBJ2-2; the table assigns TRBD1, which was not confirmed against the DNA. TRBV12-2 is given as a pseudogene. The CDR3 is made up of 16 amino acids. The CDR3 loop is CASRLVSCGGHRELFF. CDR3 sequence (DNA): TGTGCAAGTCGCTTAGTCTCCTGCGGGGGGCACCGCGAGCTGTTTTTT.

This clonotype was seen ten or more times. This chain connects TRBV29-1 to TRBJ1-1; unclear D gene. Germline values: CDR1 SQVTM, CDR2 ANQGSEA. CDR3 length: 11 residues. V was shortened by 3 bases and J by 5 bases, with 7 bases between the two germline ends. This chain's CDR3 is CSVDPGTEAFF. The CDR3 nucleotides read TGCAGCGTTGACCCGGGAACTGAAGCTTTCTTT.

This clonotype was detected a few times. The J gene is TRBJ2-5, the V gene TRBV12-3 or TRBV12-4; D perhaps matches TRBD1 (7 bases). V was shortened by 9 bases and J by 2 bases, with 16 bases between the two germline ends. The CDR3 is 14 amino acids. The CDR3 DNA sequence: TGTGCCAGTCTCAGGGGGGACAGACAAGAGACCCAGTACTTC. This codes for CASLRGDRQETQYF.

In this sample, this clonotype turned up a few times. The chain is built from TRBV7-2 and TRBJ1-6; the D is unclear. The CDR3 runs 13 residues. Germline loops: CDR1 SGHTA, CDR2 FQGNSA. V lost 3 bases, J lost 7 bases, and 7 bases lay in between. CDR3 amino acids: CASSLSENSPLHF. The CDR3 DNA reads TGTGCCAGCAGCTTGTCAGAGAATTCACCCCTCCACTTT.

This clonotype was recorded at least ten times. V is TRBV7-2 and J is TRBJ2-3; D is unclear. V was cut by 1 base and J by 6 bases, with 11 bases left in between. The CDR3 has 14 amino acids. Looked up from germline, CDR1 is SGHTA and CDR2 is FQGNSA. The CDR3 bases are TGTGCCAGCAGCTTAGGTCTAGTTGTGGATACGCAGTATTTT. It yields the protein CASSLGLVVDTQYF.

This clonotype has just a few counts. The CDR3 region is CSVKGAHYEQYF. In nucleotides, the CDR3 is TGCAGCGTTAAGGGGGCCCACTACGAGCAGTACTTC. V is TRBV29-1 and J is TRBJ2-7, with TRBD1 identical over 7 bases. Per germline, CDR1 SQVTM and CDR2 ANQGSEA. Trimming removed 5 bases from V and 3 bases from J; junction bases left unmatched: 4. The CDR3 has 12 amino acids.

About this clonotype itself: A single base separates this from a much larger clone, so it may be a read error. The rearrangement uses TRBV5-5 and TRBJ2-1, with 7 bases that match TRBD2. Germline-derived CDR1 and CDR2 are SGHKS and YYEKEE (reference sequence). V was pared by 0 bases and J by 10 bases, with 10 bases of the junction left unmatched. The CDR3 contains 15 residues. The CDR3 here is CASSLVTSAGKEQFF. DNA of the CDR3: TGTGCCAGCAGCTTGGTAACTAGCGCGGGTAAAGAGCAGTTCTTC.

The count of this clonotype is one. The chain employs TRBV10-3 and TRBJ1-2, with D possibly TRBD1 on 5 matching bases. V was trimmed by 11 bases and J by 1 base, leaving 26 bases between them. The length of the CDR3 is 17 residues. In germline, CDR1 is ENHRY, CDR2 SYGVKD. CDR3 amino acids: CASHRTRPSTVNYGYTF. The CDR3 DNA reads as TGTGCCTCTCATCGGACAAGGCCCTCGACCGTTAACTATGGCTACACCTTC.

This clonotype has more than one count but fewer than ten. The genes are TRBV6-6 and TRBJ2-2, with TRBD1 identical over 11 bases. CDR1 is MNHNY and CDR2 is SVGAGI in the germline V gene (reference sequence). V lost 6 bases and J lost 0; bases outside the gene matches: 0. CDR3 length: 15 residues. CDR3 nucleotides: TGTGCCAGCAGGGGACAGGGGGCGAACACCGGGGAGCTGTTTTTT. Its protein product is CASRGQGANTGELFF.